This T cell receptor (beta chain) was captured by sequencing in a study of cytomegalovirus exposure and HLA in healthy donors (TCRdb year 2017). Context from the whole study: In an earlier analysis of under 750 of the donors, 250 to 350 Gb of sequence data and 120 million or so unique TCR beta sequences from some 170 million T cells were reported. About 330 gigabases of sequencing data and approximately 91 million unique TCR sequences made up an early release that covered some 640 HLA-typed donors. Of the roughly 400 genotyped donors, about 84% fell in the genetic ancestry cluster associated with self-reported Caucasian donors. The aim of the study was to test whether cataloging public T cell receptors could identify signatures of past pathogen exposure. The T cell repertoires of 666 subjects were profiled by immunosequencing and related to cytomegalovirus serostatus. In addition to the first cohort of 500 to 850 subjects, a separate validation cohort of under 150 different subjects was used. High-throughput TCR immunosequencing, statistical association of individual TCRs with disease status, and machine learning were combined to predict cytomegalovirus infection status. A later analysis re-examined previously published TCR beta repertoires from more than 650 donors and added high-resolution HLA genotyping to investigate patterns of TCR occurrence. Rather than using new phenotypic data, the later analysis identified candidate immune exposures from TCR beta sequences and from how often those sequences occurred across donors. An earlier analysis of 587 of the donors used high-throughput TCR beta sequencing to judge whether each TCR beta V gene segment behaved as functional or pseudogenic. Donor age, sex, ethnicity and CMV serostatus were collected together with the repertoire data. A later genetic analysis used genome-wide SNP genotypes for about 60% of the roughly 700 donors, treating that subset as a discovery cohort. All discovery cohort repertoires had been generated on a single sequencing platform. Class I and class II HLA loci were covered by the typing at four-digit resolution. Typing coverage differed by locus: A, B, C, DRB1 and DQB1 were typed in about 620-640 donors, DQA1 in 500 to 550, DPA1 in some 610, and DPB1 in roughly 450. Four or five DR-DQ haplotypes were handled as single units for association and clustering because linkage in the cohort was strong. Among almost 400 genotyped donors of the cohort, an average of about 240,000 unique TCR beta nucleotide sequences were sequenced per donor, around 18% of them non-productive. Study-level results and caveats: The classifier was reported to diagnose cytomegalovirus status with high specificity and sensitivity in both the original and validation cohorts. Only TCR beta chains were sequenced in this cohort, and the absence of alpha or paired-chain data limited detectable features. The earlier analysis of 450 to 700 of the donors excluded fewer than 20 rarely observed V segments, including chromosome 9 orphons, because counts were too low. In an earlier analysis of 587 of the donors, most TCR beta V segments appeared in productive rearrangements about 87% or about 30% of the time, broadly matching IMGT annotations. Most CMV-associated TCR beta chains appeared to be HLA-restricted in a later analysis, and the HLA associations seemed to be driven largely by CMV exposure. A later analysis associated 16,951 TCR beta sequences with specific HLA alleles at a false discovery rate of 0.05. Correlated functional status among segregating V segments might reflect linkage disequilibrium, but an unknown experimental factor could not be ruled out. Strong co-occurrence of HLA alleles, especially DR and DQ, made assigning TCR associations to individual alleles difficult. Across donors, most TCR sequences were observed very rarely, whereas some public TCRs were present in many individuals. The study gave a list of roughly 150 TCR beta chains associated with cytomegalovirus. Compared with the roughly 700-donor mean, donors in an Asian-associated ancestry cluster had fewer N-insertions in productive TCRs, according to a later genetic analysis. In vitro tests confirmed that three of the cytomegalovirus-associated TCR beta chains recognize cytomegalovirus antigens. In a later analysis, TCR association rates were found to vary across HLA loci, with the most associated TCRs seen for DRB1 alleles and the fewest for HLA-C alleles. A further reported finding was that TCR beta sequences accurately predicted the HLA-A and HLA-B alleles for most subjects in the first cohort. In a later analysis, several top co-occurrence clusters were reported to appear linked to parvovirus B19, influenza, CMV and Epstein-Barr virus. The presence/absence analyses assumed that sequencing depth was roughly uniform across donors, and that assumption may not be true. In a later genetic analysis, a missense DCLRE1C variant was associated with V-gene and J-gene trimming of TCR beta chains, and the association was replicated in an independent cohort. Because HLA typing was unavailable for some donors at each locus, only the typed subset was used in association tests. CMV serostatus was the only immune exposure information available for the cohort. According to the authors, the approach could potentially be generalized to other disease states and immunological phenotypes. A group of highly shared sequence variants was considered likely to be a technical artifact of the sequencing pipeline. Compared with equally common non-associated chains, HLA-associated TCR beta chains in a later analysis were more clonally expanded and had lower generation probabilities.

In total, 630 or so healthy bone marrow donors made up the cohort. At the time of sampling, every cohort member was nominally healthy, though immune exposures that went unrecorded were likely present. Of the roughly 630 cohort members, more than 250 had a positive CMV serostatus and roughly 370 had a negative one, while no CMV serostatus was recorded for the donor. Each donor provided a peripheral blood sample, and peripheral blood mononuclear cells were used for TCR beta sequencing. Genomic DNA extraction from the blood cell samples was performed with the Qiagen DNeasy Blood Extraction Kit. Libraries were prepared through the immunoSEQ multiplex PCR assay. For the multiplex PCR, a mixture combining 60 forward primers for TCR Vbeta segments and 13 reverse primers for TCR Jbeta segments was used. The CDR3 region of rearranged TCR beta genes was amplified from genomic DNA with a multiplex PCR assay. The amplified TCR beta libraries were sequenced on the Illumina HiSeq System as 87-base-pair reads. Turning to the authors' computational methods: A later analysis tallied tens of millions of unique TCR beta chains across the 640 or so repertoires, and about 10 million of those chains were shared by two or more donors. Raw reads were error-corrected and collapsed into unique sequences by a nearest-neighbor algorithm in which closely related sequences were merged to remove PCR and sequencing errors. To assign V, D and J gene segments, CDR3 sequences were aligned to IMGT reference sequences. For a sequence to be retained, a match of at least six nucleotides was required to both a V gene segment and a J gene segment. Rearrangements were called productive when the CDR3 lacked stop codons and stayed in frame with V and J; all others were non-productive. CDR3 was defined according to IMGT convention as the region running from the second conserved V-encoded cysteine to the conserved J-encoded phenylalanine. The earlier analysis of 587 of the donors excluded sequences that lacked an unambiguous match to a single V gene segment. An earlier analysis of a few hundred of the donors called V segments functional above 56.7% productive rearrangements and segregating when the between-donor standard deviation exceeded 5%. A statistical classification framework was built to diagnose cytomegalovirus status from the catalog of TCR beta chain sequences. A later analysis assigned V and J genes by comparing TCR nucleotide sequences with IMGT/GENE-DB human TR gene sequences. Using the TCRdist pipeline, a later analysis assigned CDR3 sequences along with most-parsimonious VDJ recombination scenarios. A later analysis defined each TCR beta chain by its CDR3 amino acid sequence plus V-gene family, and excluded reads lacking a unique V-gene family. In a later analysis, 450 to 600 highly shared, low-generation-probability nucleotide sequences were removed to address suspected cross-contamination and a sequencing artifact. A later analysis calculated a clonal expansion index for each public chain from normalized within-repertoire ranks of inferred template counts. A later analysis computed generation probabilities with a VDJ recombination model fitted to out-of-frame rearrangements, and checked the results against IGoR. In a later analysis, hypergeometric tests were used to score TCR-TCR, TCR-HLA and TCR-CMV co-occurrence, with a repertoire-size bias correction applied to TCR pairs. In a later analysis, false discovery rates were estimated by permuting HLA or CMV assignments 20 times. In a later analysis, co-occurring TCRs were grouped using DBSCAN, with TCRdist sequence similarity added in when clustering inside HLA-allele-positive subsets. Repertoires with fewer than 30,000 or more than 120,000 public chains, plus five repertoires with anomalous nucleotide sharing, were excluded from co-occurrence clustering. TCRdb mirrors the immuneACCESS table, restricted to in-frame sequences. Some clones are absent from its copies; in checked studies, under half trace to an unresolved V gene, and the reason for the others is unknown. V and J calls and clone size come straight from that table; D and trimming were deduced from the DNA. The table for this sample lists about 43,000 clones; about 60% of them were counted only once. Of the sample, 8.7% is held by the ten largest clones.

On this clone: Its binding antigen is unknown. No base quality information exists; no much larger clone differs at one position.

The clonotype comes from a human donor in good health. The sample consisted of PBMCs.

Read as DNA, the sequence is TGTGCCAGTAGTAGGACAGGCATCGATAATTCACCCCTCCACTTT. This gives the protein CASSRTGIDNSPLHF. The chain is made from TRBV19 and TRBJ1-6; 7 junctional bases match TRBD1. The CDR3 covers 15 residues, taking in both the cysteine and the phenylalanine. Here the CDR3 DNA is all that survives: 45 bases in frame from base 1. The CDR1 and CDR2 encoded by the germline V gene (reference sequence) are LNHDA and SQIVND. V lost 4 bases and J lost 5 bases, and the count of bases not matched to a germline gene is 5.